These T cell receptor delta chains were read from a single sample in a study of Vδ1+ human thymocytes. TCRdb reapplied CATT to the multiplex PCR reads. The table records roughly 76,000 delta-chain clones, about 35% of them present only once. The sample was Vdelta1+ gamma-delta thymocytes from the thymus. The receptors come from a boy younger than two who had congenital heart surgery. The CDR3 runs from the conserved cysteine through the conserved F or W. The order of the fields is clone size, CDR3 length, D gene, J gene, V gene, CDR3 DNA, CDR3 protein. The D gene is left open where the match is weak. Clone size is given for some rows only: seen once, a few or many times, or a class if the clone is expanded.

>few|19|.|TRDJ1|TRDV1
TGTGCTCTTGGGGTCCCACGACTTCCTACGGGGATAAACACCGATAAACTCATCTTT
CALGVPRLPTGINTDKLIF
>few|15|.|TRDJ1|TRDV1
TGTGCTCTTGGGGAACGAGCCGCCTCTCCACATAGACTCATCTTT
CALGERAASPHRLIF
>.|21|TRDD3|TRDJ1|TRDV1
TGTGCTCTTGGGGAACTAGCATCTCGTTCGGACTGGGGTCCCGTGACCGATAAACTCATCTTT
CALGELASRSDWGPVTDKLIF
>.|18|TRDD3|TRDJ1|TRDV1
TGTGCTCTTGGGGAAGTGGTCGGTATTCGGCTGGGGGACTCAAAACTCATCTTT
CALGEVVGIRLGDSKLIF
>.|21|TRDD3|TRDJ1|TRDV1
TGTGCTCTTGGGGAACCTCCTACTGGGGGATACGCGGATTTATACACCGATAAACTCATCTTT
CALGEPPTGGYADLYTDKLIF
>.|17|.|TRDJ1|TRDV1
TGTGCTCTTGGGGAAAAGTCTTCCAGTACTGGCACCGATAAACTCATCTTT
CALGEKSSSTGTDKLIF
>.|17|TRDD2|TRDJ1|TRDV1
TGTGCTCTTGGGGAATACGTTCCTACGGAGGGACGCCTTAAACTCATCTTT
CALGEYVPTEGRLKLIF
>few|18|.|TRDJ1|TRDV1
TGTGCTCTTGGGGAACTAAGGGTTGGGGGTCGGTACACCGATAAACTCATCTTT
CALGELRVGGRYTDKLIF
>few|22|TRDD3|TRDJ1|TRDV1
TGTGCTCTTGGGGAGCTCCGTCCGGAGGGTGGGGGACAATGCCGGTCAACCGATAAACTCATCTTT
CALGELRPEGGGQCRSTDKLIF
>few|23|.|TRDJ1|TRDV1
TGTGCTCTTGGGGAACTCCACCTTCCTGGCTTGGGATACCGATGGGGGTACACCGATAAACTCATCTTT
CALGELHLPGLGYRWGYTDKLIF
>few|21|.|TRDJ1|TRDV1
TGTGCTCTTGGGGCCCTCCCCGAGGGCGAGGAATCGACCCCGTACACCGATAAACTCATCTTT
CALGALPEGEESTPYTDKLIF
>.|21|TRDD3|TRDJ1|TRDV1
TGTGCTCTTGGGGAACTCTACCCCGACTGGGGGATACGCCTCAACCCCGATAAACTCATCTTT
CALGELYPDWGIRLNPDKLIF
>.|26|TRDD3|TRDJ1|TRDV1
TGTGCTCTTGGGAGTCCTTCCTCCAATCTTTACTGGGGGATACGAGCAAGATCGAAGTACACCGATAAACTCATCTTT
CALGSPSSNLYWGIRARSKYTDKLIF
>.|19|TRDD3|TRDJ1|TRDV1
TGTGCTCTTGGGGAAGGGGCTCGGGATACGCGGCGGTACACCGATAAACTCATCTTT
CALGEGARDTRRYTDKLIF
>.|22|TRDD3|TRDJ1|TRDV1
TGTGCTCTTGGGGACTTGAAACTCCCATCTGGGGGATACGGGGGGTACACCGATAAACTCATCTTT
CALGDLKLPSGGYGGYTDKLIF
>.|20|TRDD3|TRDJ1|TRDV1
TGTGCTCTTGGGGACTGGACTACTGGGGGATATGGAGGGTACACCGATAAACTCATCTTT
CALGDWTTGGYGGYTDKLIF
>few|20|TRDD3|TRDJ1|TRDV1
TGTGCTCTTGGTCCCGGCGCTCCCCTACGTACTGGGGGATACACCGATAAACTCATCTTT
CALGPGAPLRTGGYTDKLIF
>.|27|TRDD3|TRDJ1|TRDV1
TGTGCTCTTGGGGAACTACTCCCTTTCCTACGAAAGCGTACTGGGGGATACGAGGGATTCTTTCCCCGTAAACTCATCTTT
CALGELLPFLRKRTGGYEGFFPRKLIF
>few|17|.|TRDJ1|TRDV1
TGTGCTCTTGGGGAACGAGGAAAGGCTGGGCACGGTGATAAACTCATCTTT
CALGERGKAGHGDKLIF
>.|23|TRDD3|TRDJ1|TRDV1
TGTGCTCTCGGGGAACTACTAGGGGGTGATCTGGGGGATACGTCCTCCAGGACCGATAAACTCATCTTT
CALGELLGGDLGDTSSRTDKLIF
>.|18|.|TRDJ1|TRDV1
TGTGCTCTTGGGGAACTTTTCCCTAGGGGGACTTACACCGATAAACTCATCTTT
CALGELFPRGTYTDKLIF
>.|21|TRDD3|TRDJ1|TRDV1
TGTGCTCTTGGGGAACGAGACTCGGACTGGGGGATACGTTCGGCAACCGATAAACTCATCTTT
CALGERDSDWGIRSATDKLIF
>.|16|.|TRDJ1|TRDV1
TGTGCTCTTGGGGAAGGCCGTCAGGTCTACACCGATAAACTCATCTTT
CALGEGRQVYTDKLIF
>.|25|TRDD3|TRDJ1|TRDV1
TGTGCTCTTGGGGCAGATGCCCGGGTAATGCCTTACTGGGGGATACTCCCACAAACCACCGATAAACTCATCTTT
CALGADARVMPYWGILPQTTDKLIF
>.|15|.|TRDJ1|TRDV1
TGTGCTCTTGGGGAAATCTCACCTTACACCGATAAACTCATCTTT
CALGEISPYTDKLIF
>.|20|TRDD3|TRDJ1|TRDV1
TGTGCTCTTGGGGAACTCGCCCGCCTCCCCTGGGGGATACTCCGGTCTAAACTCATCTTT
CALGELARLPWGILRSKLIF
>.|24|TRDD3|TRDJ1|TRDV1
TGTGCTCTTGGGGAACTCCGCTCCTTCCGAAAGGGGATACGGGGCTTTGGGGATTACGACAAACTCATCTTT
CALGELRSFRKGIRGFGDYDKLIF
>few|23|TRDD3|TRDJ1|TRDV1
TGTGCTCTTGGGGATCTTACATGGGGCTACGGTCTGGGGGATCCCGGTTACACCGATAAACTCATCTTT
CALGDLTWGYGLGDPGYTDKLIF
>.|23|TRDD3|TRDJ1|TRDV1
TGTGCTCTTGGGGAACTGGGGTCTCGAGCCCTACTGAAACTGGGGACCGGTACCGATAAACTCATCTTT
CALGELGSRALLKLGTGTDKLIF